The clone carrying this TCR beta chain came up many times. Its antigen is not identified. The data were taken from a study of T cells after yellow fever vaccination. Study-wide findings and caveats: A limited proportion of clonotypes was detected within both the CD4 and CD8 compartments.

Trimming removed 3 bases from V and 4 bases from J; junction bases left unmatched: 8. Germline assignment: CDR1 MNHEY and CDR2 SVGEGT. The CDR3 loop spans 16 amino acids. TCRdb redid the calling of the 5' RACE reads with MiXCR, one entry per CDR3 protein. This table has 250,000 to 350,000 distinct CDR3 sequences, over 3.5% appearing once. The specimen comprised PBMCs, sampled 15 days after the yellow fever booster vaccination. The receptor's source is a man younger than 35 who received the YFV17D yellow fever vaccine. The chain joins TRBV6-2 or TRBV6-3 to TRBJ2-1; 8 positions match TRBD1. The CDR3 DNA follows: TGTGCCAGCAGTTATCGCCAGGGGGCCCATTACAATGAGCAGTTCTTC. Amino acids: CASSYRQGAHYNEQFF.